What follows are 9 T cell receptor beta chains derived from one specimen sequenced in a study of blood T cell repertoires in COVID-19. Here immunoSEQ multiplex PCR was the method, and the copy in TCRdb shows in-frame clones only, minus some. The data show hundreds of thousands of clones, with approximately 87% seen just once and approximately 1.5% held by the top ten. Sequences were obtained from peripheral blood. These receptors were obtained from a woman between 40 and 55 years old who had recovered from COVID-19.

J is TRBJ2-7 and V is TRBV7-9, with D tentatively TRBD2 (7 bases). There are 16 residues in the CDR3. Germline V CDR1 and CDR2: SEHNR, FQNEAQ (reference sequence). V lost 5 bases to trimming and J lost 3 bases, with 20 bases between them. The DNA of the CDR3 is TGTGCCAGCAGCCCTAGTGGCGGGGGCGCCGGCTACGAGCAGTACTTC. Protein sequence: CASSPSGGGAGYEQYF.

The V call is TRBV5-1, the J call TRBJ2-5, with a tentative D call TRBD2 (7 bases). Germline CDR1 reads SGHRS; CDR2 reads YFSETQ. This CDR3 has 15 residues. V was clipped by 10 bases and J by 5 bases, with 24 bases between them. The CDR3 here is CAGASNGGPRETQYF. The CDR3 region has the DNA TGCGCCGGGGCTTCTAACGGGGGGCCAAGGGAGACCCAGTACTTC.

The chain recombines TRBV27 with TRBJ2-1, with D uncertain. The CDR3 contains 14 residues. With 4 bases removed from V and 7 bases from J, the gap between germline ends came to 14 bases. The germline CDR1 and CDR2 sequences are MNHEY and SMNVEV (reference sequence). The chain's CDR3 is CASSSRIGLNEQFF. The CDR3 DNA reads TGTGCCAGCAGTTCGAGGATCGGATTGAATGAGCAGTTCTTC.

The J gene is TRBJ1-6, the V gene TRBV5-1, with unresolved D. This CDR3 is built from 13 residues. V lost 6 bases and J lost 7, with 11 bases in between. Germline-derived CDR1 and CDR2 are SGHRS and YFSETQ. CDR3 residues: CASKVQANSPLHF. CDR3 nucleotide sequence: TGCGCCAGCAAGGTCCAGGCAAATTCACCCCTCCACTTT.

In its sample, this clone was seen once. This chain uses TRBV6-2 or TRBV6-3 with TRBJ2-1, with D possibly TRBD2 on 6 matching bases. Germline assignment: CDR1 MNHEY and CDR2 SVGEGT. This CDR3 region has 15 residues. Trimming removed 4 bases from V and 15 bases from J, with 25 bases in between. For the CDR3, the DNA is TGTGCCAGCAGTTTTACCCCAATAAGGCGGGGAGGCCGGTTCTTC. Encoded protein: CASSFTPIRRGGRFF.

V gene TRBV7-9 combines with J gene TRBJ2-7; TRBD1 matches 7 bases. The trim removed 4 bases at V and 1 base at J, leaving 7 bases unmatched. The CDR3 is 15 residues long. The germline CDR1 and CDR2 sequences are SEHNR and FQNEAQ (reference sequence). CDR3 DNA: TGTGCCAGCAGCTCAACGGGACAGCCTTCCTACGAGCAGTACTTC. It is translated as CASSSTGQPSYEQYF.

The chain combines TRBV5-1 with TRBJ2-3, with 9 bases that match TRBD1. V shed 4 bases and J 1 base; nucleotides not matched to a gene: 4. The CDR3 is made up of 15 amino acids. CDR1 SGHRS and CDR2 YFSETQ come from the germline V gene. CDR3 nucleotide sequence: TGCGCCAGCAGCCAGGACAGGGGTGGCACAGATACGCAGTATTTT. Translated: CASSQDRGGTDTQYF.

The J gene is TRBJ2-7, the V gene TRBV5-6, with D tentatively TRBD1 (6 bases). The V gene lost 1 base and the J gene lost 2 bases, with 22 bases spanning the gap. This CDR3 contains 18 residues. Looked up from germline, CDR1 is SGHDT and CDR2 is YYEEEE. In nucleotides, the CDR3 is TGTGCCAGCAGCTTGATCTGGGGGCCCGTCGAGGTAACCTACGAGCAGTACTTC. This gives the protein CASSLIWGPVEVTYEQYF.

This clone was seen once. V and J are TRBV9 and TRBJ1-2, with 8 positions matching TRBD1. This CDR3 comprises 16 residues. Trimming cost V 4 bases and J 0 bases; bases outside gene matches: 8. The germline gives CDR1 SGDLS, CDR2 YYNGEE. CDR3 bases: TGTGCCAGCAGCTTCCTGGACAGGGTAGCTAACTATGGCTACACCTTC. Its translation: CASSFLDRVANYGYTF.